This is a list of T cell receptor beta chains from one sample in a study of Graves' ophthalmopathy and Graves' hyperthyroidism. TCRdb reprocessed the multiplex PCR reads via MiXCR and lists one record per CDR3 protein. The repertoire holds roughly 1.1 million distinct CDR3 sequences, 35% to 40% seen once, with 11% in the top ten. Specimen: peripheral blood or thyroid tissue (not recorded which). Source of these receptors: an adult man with Graves' hyperthyroidism. Both conserved end residues are part of each CDR3. Each record gives: J gene, V gene, D gene, clone size, CDR3 protein, CDR3 DNA. D genes are given only for firm matches. Size is stated for part of the rows, as once, few or many counts, or as a class when the clone is expanded.

TRBJ2-2 TRBV10-3 . . CAISERTGWTGELFF TGTGCCATCAGTGAGAGGACGGGTTGGACCGGGGAGCTGTTTTTT
TRBJ1-1 TRBV10-2 . . CASTAGTGTEAFF TGCGCCAGCACGGCAGGCACCGGTACTGAAGCTTTCTTT
TRBJ2-5 TRBV24-1 . few CATSEPGVPETQYF TGTGCCACTAGTGAGCCAGGAGTCCCCGAGACCCAGTACTTC
TRBJ1-2 TRBV4-1 TRBD1 many CASSQTGGDADGYTF TGCGCCAGCAGCCAGACAGGGGGCGATGCTGATGGCTACACCTTC
TRBJ2-7 TRBV6-2/TRBV6-3 . . CASSSGTGQYF TGTGCCAGCAGTTCCGGGACCGGGCAGTACTTC
TRBJ2-5 TRBV6-5 . . CASSIRGPNQETQYF TGTGCCAGCAGTATCCGGGGCCCAAACCAGGAGACCCAGTACTTC
TRBJ1-3 TRBV7-9 TRBD1 few CASSPRTGFLSGNTIYF TGTGCCAGCAGTCCACGGACAGGGTTCCTCTCTGGAAACACCATATATTTT
TRBJ1-2 TRBV10-2 TRBD1 many CASSESWDRHYGYTF TGCGCCAGCAGTGAGTCGTGGGACAGGCACTATGGCTACACCTTC
TRBJ2-5 TRBV7-2 . . CASSFGTSEETQYF TGTGCCAGCAGCTTCGGGACTTCTGAAGAGACCCAGTACTTC
TRBJ1-2 TRBV7-9 TRBD1 many CASSEPGQGYGYTF TGTGCCAGCAGCGAACCGGGACAGGGCTATGGCTACACCTTC
TRBJ1-5 TRBV6-1 . many CASGALRTNQPQHF TGTGCCAGCGGAGCCCTCAGGACCAATCAGCCCCAGCATTTT
TRBJ1-3 TRBV28 . . CVGGRGSGNTIYF TGTGTGGGGGGCCGCGGCTCTGGAAACACCATATATTTT
TRBJ1-2 TRBV15 TRBD1 . CATSRDTGGWDYGYTF TGTGCCACCAGCAGAGACACAGGGGGATGGGACTATGGCTACACCTTC
TRBJ1-5 TRBV19 TRBD1 many CASSIRLGQGGTQPQHF TGTGCCAGTAGTATCCGGCTGGGACAGGGAGGCACTCAGCCCCAGCATTTT
TRBJ2-7 TRBV19 . . CASTPGAYEQYF TGTGCCAGTACTCCCGGGGCCTACGAGCAGTACTTC
TRBJ1-5 TRBV2 . . CASSVSPGIPQHF TGTGCCAGCAGTGTATCTCCGGGGATCCCCCAGCATTTT
TRBJ1-6 TRBV7-6 . . CASSSGDGQTYSPLHF TGTGCCAGCAGCTCGGGAGACGGACAGACCTATTCACCCCTCCACTTT
TRBJ1-2 TRBV9 . many CASSVADGYGYTF TGTGCCAGCAGCGTAGCTGACGGCTATGGCTACACCTTC
TRBJ1-6 TRBV7-8 TRBD1 once CASSSTGTENSPLHF TGTGCCAGCAGCTCTACCGGGACAGAGAATTCACCCCTCCACTTT
TRBJ1-1 TRBV15 . . CATSKYPRGMNTEAFF TGTGCCACCAGCAAATACCCCCGGGGAATGAACACTGAAGCTTTCTTT
TRBJ1-6 TRBV20-1 . . CSATPIVIDGSPLHF TGCAGTGCCACCCCTATAGTAATCGACGGGTCACCCCTCCACTTT
TRBJ2-7 TRBV5-1 TRBD1 few CASSPPPGQGTYGQYF TGCGCCAGCAGCCCCCCGCCGGGACAGGGAACCTACGGGCAGTACTTC
TRBJ1-5 TRBV7-2 . . CASSPQDINGPYSNQPQHF TGTGCCAGCAGCCCGCAGGACATCAATGGCCCTTATAGCAATCAGCCCCAGCATTTT
TRBJ2-2 TRBV7-8 . many CASELARGTGELFF TGTGCCAGCGAACTCGCGAGGGGAACCGGGGAGCTGTTTTTT
TRBJ2-5 TRBV7-9 TRBD1 . CASSQGRRDRGETQYF TGCGCCAGCAGCCAGGGACGAAGGGACAGGGGGGAGACCCAGTACTTC
TRBJ1-2 TRBV14 . many CASSQIRDGGYTF TGTGCCAGCAGCCAGATAAGAGATGGGGGCTACACCTTC
TRBJ1-1 TRBV4-1 . few CASSQPRLGTEAFF TGCGCCAGCAGCCAACCCAGGTTGGGTACTGAAGCTTTCTTT
TRBJ1-1 TRBV5-1 . once CASSRLSSGNTEAFF TGCGCCAGCAGTCGCCTCTCGTCCGGGAACACTGAAGCTTTCTTT
TRBJ2-5 TRBV18 . . CASSPSVSLLETQYF TGTGCCAGCTCACCGTCGGTCTCCCTGTTGGAGACCCAGTACTTC
TRBJ2-7 TRBV7-2 . . CASSLVLEGAYEQYF TGTGCCAGCAGCTTAGTTCTCGAAGGGGCCTACGAGCAGTACTTC
TRBJ2-5 TRBV20-1 . . CSAGTPKGKETQYF TGCAGTGCTGGGACACCGAAGGGGAAAGAGACCCAGTACTTC
TRBJ1-6 TRBV25-1 . few CASSEGLGGRNNSPLHF TGTGCCAGCAGTGAAGGGTTAGGGGGACGGAATAATTCACCCCTCCACTTT
TRBJ1-3 TRBV13 TRBD1 many CASRPTGRSGNTIYF TGTGCCAGCAGGCCGACAGGGCGCTCTGGAAACACCATATATTTT
TRBJ1-1 TRBV7-2 . . CASSYNRDGEAFF TGTGCCAGCAGTTACAACAGGGACGGTGAAGCTTTCTTT
TRBJ2-7 TRBV7-8 . few CAMCEWGSNEQYF TGTGCCATGTGCGAGTGGGGGAGCAATGAGCAGTACTTC
TRBJ2-2 TRBV2 TRBD1 . CASSAARGRVTGELFF TGTGCCAGCAGTGCCGCCAGGGGGCGGGTCACCGGGGAGCTGTTTTTT
TRBJ2-5 TRBV27 . few CASSSWRGSRRGETQYF TGTGCCAGCAGTTCGTGGAGGGGATCCCGACGCGGAGAGACCCAGTACTTC
TRBJ1-2 TRBV6-5 . few CASSNAPVSNYGYTF TGTGCCAGCAGCAACGCGCCAGTTTCTAACTATGGCTACACCTTC
TRBJ2-5 TRBV19 . . CASTLVAPRETQYF TGTGCCAGTACCTTAGTGGCACCCCGGGAGACCCAGTACTTC
TRBJ2-7 TRBV7-6 . many CASSLGVGITYEQYF TGTGCCAGCAGCTTAGGGGTAGGAATTACCTACGAGCAGTACTTC
TRBJ1-5 TRBV6-2/TRBV6-3 TRBD1 . CASNRYRGNNQPQHF TGTGCCAGCAATCGGTACAGGGGGAACAATCAGCCCCAGCATTTT
TRBJ1-1 TRBV30 . . CAWSFSGMSEAFF TGTGCCTGGAGCTTTTCAGGTATGTCTGAAGCTTTCTTT
TRBJ1-1 TRBV7-9 TRBD1 few CASSLEQGARTEAFF TGTGCCAGCAGCTTAGAACAGGGGGCGCGCACTGAAGCTTTCTTT
TRBJ1-4 TRBV5-5 TRBD1 . CASSQQGGWNEKLFF TGTGCCAGCAGCCAGCAAGGGGGCTGGAATGAAAAACTGTTTTTT
TRBJ1-1 TRBV19 . few CASSIVAAPEAFF TGTGCCAGTAGTATAGTAGCAGCCCCTGAAGCTTTCTTT
TRBJ2-7 TRBV6-1 . many CASSRARIYEQYF TGTGCCTCATCGAGAGCGAGAATCTACGAGCAGTACTTC
TRBJ1-5 TRBV20-1 TRBD1 . CSARILRDRGDQPQHF TGCAGTGCTAGAATCCTGAGGGACAGGGGGGATCAGCCCCAGCATTTT
TRBJ2-6 TRBV5-1 . . CASSGENVLTF TGCGCCAGCAGCGGGGAGAACGTCCTGACTTTC
TRBJ2-5 TRBV7-8 TRBD2 . CASSLARTSGVETQYF TGTGCCAGCAGCTTAGCCCGGACTAGCGGGGTAGAGACCCAGTACTTC
TRBJ2-2 TRBV29-1 . many CSAARNTGELFF TGCAGCGCCGCGAGGAACACCGGGGAGCTGTTTTTT
TRBJ2-1 TRBV10-1 . . CASSESAISGYHNEQFF TGCGCCAGCAGTGAGTCGGCGATTTCAGGGTACCACAATGAGCAGTTCTTC
TRBJ1-2 TRBV5-5 TRBD1 few CASSRTGDPYGYTF TGTGCCAGCAGCCGAACAGGGGACCCCTATGGCTACACCTTC
TRBJ2-7 TRBV7-9 . . CASSLGRFTYEQYF TGTGCCAGCAGCTTAGGCAGGTTTACCTACGAGCAGTACTTC
TRBJ2-7 TRBV6-2/TRBV6-3 TRBD2 . CATRRGGISYNEQYF TGTGCCACCCGGCGGGGGGGGATTTCCTACAATGAGCAGTACTTC
TRBJ2-7 TRBV7-9 TRBD2 . CASSALLAGSAYEQYF TGTGCCAGCAGCGCCCTACTAGCGGGATCAGCCTACGAGCAGTACTTC
TRBJ2-7 TRBV20-1 . . CSALSQRVFLREQYF TGCAGTGCATTAAGCCAGCGGGTTTTTCTTCGGGAGCAGTACTTC
TRBJ1-5 TRBV7-3 . . CASSLNPQPQHF TGTGCCAGCAGCCTTAATCCTCAGCCCCAGCATTTT
TRBJ1-1 TRBV29-1 TRBD1 many CSVDRTGGTEAFF TGCAGCGTTGACCGGACAGGGGGGACTGAAGCTTTCTTT
TRBJ1-1 TRBV7-8 . few CASSSTSRYNEQFF TGTGCCAGCAGTTCCACGAGCCGGTACAATGAGCAGTTCTTT